The text below deals with one T cell receptor beta chain. Its cognate antigen is unknown. The donors gave bone marrow, and they were healthy. This sample is drawn from a study of cytomegalovirus exposure and HLA in healthy donors. The PCR was carried out with 60 Vbeta primers and 13 Jbeta primers. The method was immunoSEQ multiplex PCR; TCRdb's version includes in-frame clones alone and lacks a portion of them. This table has about 59,000 clones, about 80% appearing once. V gave up 1 base and J gave up 4 bases, with 14 bases separating them. Germline assignment: CDR1 LNHDA and CDR2 SQIVND (reference sequence). This CDR3 contains 15 residues. Whole-study results and caveats: In a later analysis, several top co-occurrence clusters appeared linked to parvovirus B19, influenza, CMV and Epstein-Barr virus.

This chain joins TRBV19 and TRBJ2-7; TRBD2 might be the D (5 bases). The source is a middle-aged woman in good health and CMV-seronegative. The specimen was PBMCs. This CDR3 reads CASSIGEGSPYEQYF. As DNA, the CDR3 is TGTGCCAGTAGTATAGGCGAGGGCTCGCCGTACGAGCAGTACTTC.